The entry below describes one TCR beta chain. Per the study methods: Reference gene primer amplification yielded estimated nucleated cell counts. Using immunoSEQ multiplex PCR, the repertoire was profiled, and TCRdb retains in-frame clones only, with some absent. V, J and clone size derive from that table, while D and trimming were established from the DNA sequence. The sample contains some 320,000 clones, 85% of which appear only once. This CDR3 comprises 16 residues. V shed 3 bases and J 6 bases; nucleotides not matched to a gene: 6. The germline gives CDR1 ENHRY, CDR2 SYGVKD. The sample is drawn from a study of blood T cell repertoires in COVID-19. Participant-given clinical history determined each cohort assignment. A PCR-confirmed or clinician-diagnosed COVID-19 case had contacted exposed participants within 2 weeks of entry.

The TCR originated in a woman aged 25 to 39 who had been exposed to COVID-19. Sequenced material: PBMCs or T cells enriched from blood (not recorded which). The chain joins TRBV10-3 to TRBJ2-1, with 12 bases lining up with TRBD2. The CDR3 DNA sequence: TGTGCCATCAGTGAAGAACTAGCGGGGGGTGGCAATGAGCAGTTCTTC. Its translation: CAISEELAGGGNEQFF.